The sequence of this TCR beta chain was determined in a study of T cell responses to AZD1222 COVID-19 vaccine. As to this clone: Its target is not known.

Study-wide findings and caveats: Variant regions that are unmutated are reportedly the target of nearly half of spike-specific TCRs. Only 5 or 6 individuals given AZD1222 were seropositive at baseline. Donor demographics were predominantly white British with a female majority; clonal diversity may be underestimated. Spike was spanned by vaccine-associated CD4 TCRs, which were dominant at 160-218 and 743-854.

The CDR3 runs 18 residues. The ends were cut back, 5 bases at V and 1 base at J, with 21 bases in the middle. Per the germline V gene, CDR1 is ENHRY and CDR2 is SYGVKD. Repertoires were generated with immunoSEQ multiplex PCR, while TCRdb's copy carries only in-frame clones and drops some. The sample holds about 140,000 clones, 93% seen once. This clonotype was sampled from an adult in good health. The sample consisted of peripheral blood, taken on day 0 of AZD1222 vaccination. This sequence joins TRBV10-3 and TRBJ1-5; D might be TRBD1 (5 bases). The CDR3: CAISTGGDGPLSNQPQHF. CDR3 in DNA: TGTGCCATCAGTACTGGGGGAGACGGACCTTTAAGCAATCAGCCCCAGCATTTT.